These 5 T cell receptor beta chains were all obtained from the same sample, sequenced in a study of T cells in Graves' hyperthyroidism and ophthalmopathy. The investigators amplified TCR beta CDR3 regions from RNA transcripts. The primer set for the first-round RT-PCR of the TCR CDR3 was HTBI. TCRdb reprocessed the multiplex PCR reads via MiXCR and lists one record per CDR3 protein. Among approximately 48,000 distinct CDR3 sequences listed, around 48% were seen once. The sample comprised peripheral blood or thyroid tissue (not recorded which). The origin of the receptors is a woman in her 50s with Graves' hyperthyroidism.

This clonotype has only one observation. V gene TRBV7-9 combines with J gene TRBJ2-5, with D perhaps TRBD1 (5 bases). The CDR3 sequence is 13 residues long. V was pared by 5 bases and J by 5 bases, with 12 bases between. The germline V gene encodes CDR1 SEHNR and CDR2 FQNEAQ (reference sequence). CDR3 DNA: TGTGCCAGCAGCCTAGGGGTTGTGGAGACCCAGTACTTC. This encodes CASSLGVVETQYF.

This clonotype has a single count. The V call is TRBV7-2, the J call TRBJ2-3; 13 nucleotides agree with TRBD2. The length of the CDR3 is 17 residues. Per the germline V gene, CDR1 is SGHTA and CDR2 is FQGNSA. J was trimmed by 1 base and V by 8 bases; bases with no gene match: 9. The CDR3 is CASAKTSGRMGTDTQYF. CDR3 coding DNA: TGTGCCAGCGCGAAGACTAGCGGGAGGATGGGCACAGATACGCAGTATTTT.

V usage is TRBV15 and J usage is TRBJ1-2, with a tentative D call TRBD1 (5 bases). The CDR3 covers 13 residues. Trimming removed 1 base at V and 4 bases at J, with 7 bases between. Germline CDR1 reads LNHNV; CDR2 reads YYDKDF (reference sequence). The CDR3 here is CATSRGGGYGYTF. DNA of the CDR3: TGTGCCACCAGCAGAGGGGGCGGCTATGGCTACACCTTC.

J is TRBJ1-4 and V is TRBV9; 7 nucleotides match TRBD1. This CDR3 region has 14 residues. Germline V gene sequence: CDR1 SGDLS, CDR2 YYNGEE. V lost 4 bases and J lost 9; bases outside the gene matches: 9. CDR3 amino acids: CASSRQGTEKKLFF. CDR3 bases: TGTGCCAGCAGCCGACAGGGCACAGAGAAAAAACTGTTTTTT.

This clonotype was detected many times. This chain connects TRBV9 to TRBJ1-1; D is perhaps TRBD1 (6 bases). Trimming stripped 3 bases from V and 3 bases from J, with 15 bases between. The germline CDR1 and CDR2 sequences are SGDLS and YYNGEE. The CDR3 contains 15 residues. CDR3 coding DNA: TGTGCCAGCAGCGAGGGGACACCCCCGGACACTGAAGCTTTCTTT. This sequence encodes CASSEGTPPDTEAFF.